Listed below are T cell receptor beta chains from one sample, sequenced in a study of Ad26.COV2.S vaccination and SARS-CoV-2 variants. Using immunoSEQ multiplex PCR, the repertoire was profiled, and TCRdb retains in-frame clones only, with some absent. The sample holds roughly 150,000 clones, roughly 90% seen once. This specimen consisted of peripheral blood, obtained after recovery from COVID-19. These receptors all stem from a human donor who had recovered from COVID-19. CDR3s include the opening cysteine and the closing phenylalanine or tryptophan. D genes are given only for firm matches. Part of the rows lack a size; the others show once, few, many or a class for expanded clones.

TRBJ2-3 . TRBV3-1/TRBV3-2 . TGTGCCAGCAGCCTCCTTCCGGCAGATACGCAGTATTTT CASSLLPADTQYF
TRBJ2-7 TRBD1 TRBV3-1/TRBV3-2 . TGTGCCAGCAGCCCCGACAGGGGGGTGAACGAGCAGTACTTC CASSPDRGVNEQYF
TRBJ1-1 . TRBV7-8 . TGTGCCAGCAGCTTAGGTGTGGCTGAAGCTTTCTTT CASSLGVAEAFF
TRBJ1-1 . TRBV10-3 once TGTGCCATCAGTAAAAACCGAGGAAGGGAGAACACTGAAGCTTTCTTT CAISKNRGRENTEAFF
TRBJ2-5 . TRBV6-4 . TGTGCCTCAACCGAAGGGCAGAGACAAGAGACCCAGTACTTC CASTEGQRQETQYF
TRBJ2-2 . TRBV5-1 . TGCGCCAGCAGCCTCCTCGGAGCGGCTGCCGTGGAGCTGTTTTTT CASSLLGAAAVELFF
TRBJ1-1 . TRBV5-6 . TGTGCCAGCAGCTTGGATGTCAGGGGAAGCACTGAAGCTTTCTTT CASSLDVRGSTEAFF
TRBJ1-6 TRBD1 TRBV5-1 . TGCGCCAGCAGCCGCGGACAGGGAAGCTCCTATAATTCACCCCTCCACTTT CASSRGQGSSYNSPLHF
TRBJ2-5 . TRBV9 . TGTGCCAGCAGCGTAGGTCGCCAGGGAGAGGGAGAGACCCAGTACTTC CASSVGRQGEGETQYF
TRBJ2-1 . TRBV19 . TGTGCCAGTAGTATAAGCATTTCAGATTACAATGAGCAGTTCTTC CASSISISDYNEQFF
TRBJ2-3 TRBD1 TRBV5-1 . TGCGCCAGCAGCTGGAGACAGGGTGCGTTTGGCACAGATACGCAGTATTTT CASSWRQGAFGTDTQYF
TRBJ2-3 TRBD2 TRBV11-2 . TGTGCCAGCAGCTTAGATGGGACTAGCGGGGGGGTTAGCACAGATACGCAGTATTTT CASSLDGTSGGVSTDTQYF
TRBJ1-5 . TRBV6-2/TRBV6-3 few TGTGCCAGCAGTACTACAGTGACATTCGGGAGCAATCAGCCCCAGCATTTT CASSTTVTFGSNQPQHF
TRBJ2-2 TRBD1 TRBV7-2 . TGTGCCAGCAGCTTAGGGGGGACAGGGGACACCGGGGAGCTGTTTTTT CASSLGGTGDTGELFF
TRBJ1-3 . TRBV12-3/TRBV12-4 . TGTGCCTCAGGGTCTGGAAACACCATATATTTT CASGSGNTIYF
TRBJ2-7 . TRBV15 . TGTGCCACCAGCGACTCTTTAGGGTACGAGCAGTACTTC CATSDSLGYEQYF
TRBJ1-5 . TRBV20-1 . TGCAGTTCAGGGGCCCGAGAGCCCCAGCATTTT CSSGAREPQHF
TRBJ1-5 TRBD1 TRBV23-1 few TGCGCCAGCAGTCAAAGGGACAGGGGCAGCAATCAGCCCCAGCATTTT CASSQRDRGSNQPQHF
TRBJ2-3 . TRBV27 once TGTGCCAGCAGTGCAACTAGTAGCGCAGATACGCAGTATTTT CASSATSSADTQYF
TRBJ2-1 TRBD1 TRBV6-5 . TGTGCCACCCGACAGGGGGGGTACAATGAGCAGTTCTTC CATRQGGYNEQFF
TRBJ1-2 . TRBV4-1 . TGCGCCAGCAGCCCCGACAGCGTCAACTGGGATGGCTACACCTTC CASSPDSVNWDGYTF
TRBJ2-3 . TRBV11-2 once TGTGCCAGCAGCGTCCTCGGGGATACGCAGTATTTT CASSVLGDTQYF
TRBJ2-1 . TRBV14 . TGTGCCAGCAGCCAAGTAGTAGGGCTCGGGTACAATGAGCAGTTCTTC CASSQVVGLGYNEQFF
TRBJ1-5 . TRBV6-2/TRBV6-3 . TGTGCCAGCAGTTACGTATGGGGAAATCAGCCCCAGCATTTT CASSYVWGNQPQHF
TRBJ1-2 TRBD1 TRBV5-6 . TGTGCCAGCAGCGCCGGGACAGGGGAGAACTATGGCTACACCTTC CASSAGTGENYGYTF
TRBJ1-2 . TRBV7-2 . TGTGCCAGCAGCTTAGATGGGGGGGGGTTGGTTAGGGCACATGGCTACACCTTC CASSLDGGGLVRAHGYTF
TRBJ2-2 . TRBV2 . TGTGCCAGCAGTGAAAGGCAGGTCGTCCACACCGGGGAGCTGTTTTTT CASSERQVVHTGELFF
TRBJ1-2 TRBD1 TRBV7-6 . TGTGCCAGCAGCACGGGGACAGGGAATGGCTACACCTTC CASSTGTGNGYTF
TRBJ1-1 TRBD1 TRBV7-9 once TGTGCCAGCAGCTTAAACAGGGGGCGAAATATCACTGAAGCTTTCTTT CASSLNRGRNITEAFF